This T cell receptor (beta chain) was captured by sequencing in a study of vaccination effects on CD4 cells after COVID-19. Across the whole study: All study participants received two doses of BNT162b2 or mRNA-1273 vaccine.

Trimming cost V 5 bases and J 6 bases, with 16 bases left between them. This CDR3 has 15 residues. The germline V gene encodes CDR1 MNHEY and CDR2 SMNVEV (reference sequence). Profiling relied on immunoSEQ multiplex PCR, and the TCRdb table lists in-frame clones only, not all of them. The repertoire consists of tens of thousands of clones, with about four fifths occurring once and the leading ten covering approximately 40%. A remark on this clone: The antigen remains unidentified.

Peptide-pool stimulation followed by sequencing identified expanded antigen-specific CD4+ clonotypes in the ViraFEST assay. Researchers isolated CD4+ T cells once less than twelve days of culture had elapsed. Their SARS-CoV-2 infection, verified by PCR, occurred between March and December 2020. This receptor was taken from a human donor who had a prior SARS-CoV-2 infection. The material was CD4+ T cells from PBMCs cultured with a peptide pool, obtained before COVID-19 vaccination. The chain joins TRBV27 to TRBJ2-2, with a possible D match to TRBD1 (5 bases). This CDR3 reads CASSPRTQNPGELFF. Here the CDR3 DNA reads TGTGCCAGCAGTCCCCGGACACAAAACCCCGGGGAGCTGTTTTTT.